The 5 T cell receptor beta chains reported below all come from one sample, sequenced in a study of cytomegalovirus exposure and HLA in healthy donors. Researchers ran the PCR with 60 Vbeta and 13 Jbeta primers. This table comes from immunoSEQ multiplex PCR, and its TCRdb copy is limited to in-frame clones, with some not included. Among about 190,000 clones listed, roughly 81% were seen once. The sample comprised PBMCs. The origin of the receptors is a woman under 40 in good health and CMV-seropositive.

The chain employs TRBV7-7 and TRBJ2-5; the D gene is possibly TRBD2 (6 bases). Germline V lookup: CDR1 SSHAT, CDR2 FNYEAQ (reference sequence). CDR3 size: 15 residues. V was trimmed by 5 bases and J by 4 bases, leaving 17 bases between them. CDR3 nucleotide sequence: TGTGCCAGCAGCCAAGGCCGGGGAGGCACAGAGACCCAGTACTTC. Amino acid sequence: CASSQGRGGTETQYF. Full variable domain (outside the CDR3, taken from reference TRBV7-7 and TRBJ2-5): GAGVSQSPRYKVTKRGQDVTLRCDPISSHATLYWYQQALGQGPEFLTYFNYEAQPDKSGLPSDRFSAERPEGSISTLTIQRTEQRDSAMYRCASSQGRGGTETQYFGPGTRLLVL.

The chain joins TRBV20-1 to TRBJ1-5; D gene unclear. The germline V gene has CDR1 DFQATT and CDR2 SNEGSKA (reference sequence). The CDR3 runs to 11 residues. The V gene lost 4 bases and the J gene lost 3 bases, with 4 bases spanning the gap. The CDR3 coding sequence is TGCAGTGCTACCTCCAATCAGCCCCAGCATTTT. This translates into CSATSNQPQHF.

Written as DNA, the CDR3 is TGTGCCAGCAGCTTAGTTGGGTCGGGCGAGCAGTACTTC. Its translation: CASSLVGSGEQYF. This chain joins TRBV7-6 and TRBJ2-7; no firm D call. V was shortened by 1 base and J by 6 bases, with 10 bases between the two germline ends. The CDR3 covers 13 residues. Germline CDR1 is SGHVS and CDR2 is FNYEAQ.

This chain links TRBV5-1 with TRBJ2-5, with 12 bases fitting TRBD1. Matching the DNA end better, TRBJ2-7 makes the J call doubtful. Germline CDR1 reads SGHRS; CDR2 reads YFSETQ. The CDR3 loop spans 17 amino acids. CDR3 in DNA: TGCGCCAGCAGCTTGGACCTGGGACAGGGGGCGGATAGCGAGCAGTACTTC. Its translation: CASSLDLGQGADSEQYF.

J is TRBJ2-7 and V is TRBV19; a possible D gene is TRBD2 (5 bases). Trimming cost V 1 base and J 3 bases, with 10 bases left between them. CDR1 and CDR2 from the germline V gene are LNHDA and SQIVND (reference sequence). This CDR3 is 14 amino acids long. The CDR3 DNA follows: TGTGCCAGTAGTATAGCGGGCGGAGGCTACGAGCAGTACTTC. This sequence encodes CASSIAGGGYEQYF.